What follows describes a single TCR beta chain. Its antigen remains unknown. CDR3 length equals 17 residues. Looked up from germline, CDR1 is LNHDA and CDR2 is SQIVND (reference sequence). V gave up 3 bases and J gave up 6 bases; unmatched junction bases: 15. Method: immunoSEQ multiplex PCR; TCRdb's copy keeps in-frame clones and lacks some. In the table there are about 240,000 clones, approximately 83% of which are singletons. This sample stems from a study of cytomegalovirus exposure and HLA in healthy donors. Study-wide points: The TCR clusters that emerged in the first cohort tended, a later analysis found, to co-occur in the approximately 130 validation repertoires. Reports indicated that the classifier achieved high specificity and sensitivity in diagnosing cytomegalovirus status. Specificity for CMV antigens was confirmed in vitro for three of the CMV-associated chains. Altogether, more than 150 TCR beta chains were recorded as cytomegalovirus-associated.

The chain is built from TRBV19 and TRBJ2-7; 9 bases align to TRBD1. The TCR was taken from a woman aged 25 to 45 in good health and CMV-seropositive. Sequenced material: PBMCs. In DNA, the CDR3 is TGTGCCAGTAGTATGGGTATCCTTGGGACAGGGTCTAGCGAGCAGTACTTC. Translated: CASSMGILGTGSSEQYF.